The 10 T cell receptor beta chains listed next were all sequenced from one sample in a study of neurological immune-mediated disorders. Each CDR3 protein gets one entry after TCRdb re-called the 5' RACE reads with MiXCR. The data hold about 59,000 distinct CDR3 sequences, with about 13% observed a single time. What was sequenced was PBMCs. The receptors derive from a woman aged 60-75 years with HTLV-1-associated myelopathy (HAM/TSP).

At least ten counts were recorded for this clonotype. The CDR3 spells CASSDRGSWGNTIYF. The DNA of the CDR3 is TGTGCCAGCAGTGACAGGGGGTCGTGGGGGAACACCATATATTTT. The chain is built from TRBV2 and TRBJ1-3; 7 bases line up with TRBD1. The V and J ends lost 3 bases and 7 bases, in that order; junction bases with no gene match: 9. The CDR3 runs 15 residues. Per germline, CDR1 SNHLY and CDR2 FYNNEI.

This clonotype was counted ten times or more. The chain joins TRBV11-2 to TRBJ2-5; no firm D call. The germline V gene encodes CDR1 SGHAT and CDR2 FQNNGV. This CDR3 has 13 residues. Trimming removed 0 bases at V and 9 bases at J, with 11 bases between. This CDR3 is CASSLESAAPQYF. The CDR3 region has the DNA TGTGCCAGCAGCTTAGAAAGCGCGGCCCCCCAGTACTTC. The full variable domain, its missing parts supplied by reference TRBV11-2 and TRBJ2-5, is EAGVAQSPRYKIIEKRQSVAFWCNPISGHATLYWYQQILGQGPKLLIQFQNNGVVDDSQLPKDRFSAERLKGVDSTLKIQPAKLEDSAVYLCASSLESAAPQYFGPGTRLLVL.

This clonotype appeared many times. The CDR3 region is CASSLGPGELFF. In DNA form, the CDR3 reads TGTGCCAGCAGTTTAGGTCCCGGGGAGCTGTTTTTT. The chain is built from TRBV27 and TRBJ2-2; no clear D. The V gene lost 2 bases and the J gene lost 6 bases, with 4 bases spanning the gap. CDR3 length: 12 amino acids. The germline V gene encodes CDR1 MNHEY and CDR2 SMNVEV (reference sequence).

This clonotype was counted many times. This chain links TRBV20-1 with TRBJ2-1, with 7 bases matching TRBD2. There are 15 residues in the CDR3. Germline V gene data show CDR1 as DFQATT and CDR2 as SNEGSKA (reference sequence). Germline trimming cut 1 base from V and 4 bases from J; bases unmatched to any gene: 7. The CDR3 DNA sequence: TGCAGTGCTAGAGCCCCCCGCGGGAGTTACAATGAGCAGTTCTTC. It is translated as CSARAPRGSYNEQFF.

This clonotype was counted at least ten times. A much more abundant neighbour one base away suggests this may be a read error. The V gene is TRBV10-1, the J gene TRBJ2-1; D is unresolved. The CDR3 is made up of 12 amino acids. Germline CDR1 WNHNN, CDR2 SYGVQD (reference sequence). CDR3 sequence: CANSVNSNEQFF. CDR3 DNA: TGCGCCAACAGTGTCAACAGCAATGAGCAGTTCTTC.

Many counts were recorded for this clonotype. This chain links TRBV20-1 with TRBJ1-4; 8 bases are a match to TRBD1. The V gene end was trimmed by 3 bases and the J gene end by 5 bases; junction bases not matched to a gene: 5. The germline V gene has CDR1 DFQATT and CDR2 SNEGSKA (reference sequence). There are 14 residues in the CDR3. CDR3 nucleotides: TGCAGTGCTAGGTCGGGACAGGTAAATGAAAAACTGTTTTTT. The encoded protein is CSARSGQVNEKLFF.

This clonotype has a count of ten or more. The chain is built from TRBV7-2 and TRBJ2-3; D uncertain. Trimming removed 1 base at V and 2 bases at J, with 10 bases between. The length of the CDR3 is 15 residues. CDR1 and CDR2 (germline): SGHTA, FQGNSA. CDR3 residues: CASSLDFVITDTQYF. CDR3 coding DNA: TGTGCCAGCAGCTTAGACTTCGTGATCACAGATACGCAGTATTTT. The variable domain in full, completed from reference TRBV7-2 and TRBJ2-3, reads GAGVSQSPSNKVTEKGKDVELRCDPISGHTALYWYRQSLGQGLEFLIYFQGNSAPDKSGLPSDRFSAERTGGSVSTLTIQRTQQEDSAVYLCASSLDFVITDTQYFGPGTRLTVL.

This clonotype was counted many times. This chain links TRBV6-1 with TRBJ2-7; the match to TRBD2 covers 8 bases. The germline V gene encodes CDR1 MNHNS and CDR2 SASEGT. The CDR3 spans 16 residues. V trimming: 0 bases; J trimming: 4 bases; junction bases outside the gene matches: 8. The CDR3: CASSEAGTGGYYEQYF. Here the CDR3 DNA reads TGTGCCAGCAGTGAAGCGGGGACGGGGGGGTATTACGAGCAGTACTTC.

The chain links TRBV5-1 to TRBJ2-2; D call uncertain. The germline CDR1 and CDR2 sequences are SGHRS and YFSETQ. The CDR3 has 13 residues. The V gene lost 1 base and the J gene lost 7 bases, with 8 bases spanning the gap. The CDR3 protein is CASSLSFGGELFF. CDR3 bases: TGCGCCAGCAGCTTGTCCTTTGGCGGGGAGCTGTTTTTT.

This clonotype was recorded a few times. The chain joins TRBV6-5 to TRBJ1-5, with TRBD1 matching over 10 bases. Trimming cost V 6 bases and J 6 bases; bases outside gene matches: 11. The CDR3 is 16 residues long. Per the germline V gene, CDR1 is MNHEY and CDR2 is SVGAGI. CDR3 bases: TGTGCCAGCAGAAAGACCGGGACAGGGGTCTTTCAGCCCCAGCATTTT. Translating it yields CASRKTGTGVFQPQHF.